This TCR beta chain emerged from a study of shared clonotypes between healthy human individuals. Regarding the study as a whole: Rarefaction gave evidence that sorted-subset sequencing remained incomplete despite large depth.

There are 12 residues in the CDR3. The V and J ends lost 3 bases and 4 bases respectively, with 4 bases between them. In germline, CDR1 is KGHSH, CDR2 LQKENI. This clone was counted a few times. Antigen: not known. The identical CDR3 is also encoded by other nucleotide sequences in the sample. Recent vaccinations or acute infections were absent in the healthy HIV-negative adult donors. A split of CD4+ cells into CD45RA+ naive and CD45RA-negative memory subsets was performed. The protocol was immunoSEQ multiplex PCR, while the TCRdb copy is restricted to in-frame clones and leaves out a portion. This sample has 2.5 million or so clones, with around nine tenths found just once.

The chain employs TRBV18 and TRBJ1-5; no reliable D call. Input material: naive CD4+ T cells sorted from blood. Subset reported: CD45RA+ positively selected. This sequence was found in a man aged 18 to 30 in good health. CDR3 coding DNA: TGTGCCAGCTCACCGGGGAATCAGCCCCAGCATTTT. This encodes CASSPGNQPQHF.